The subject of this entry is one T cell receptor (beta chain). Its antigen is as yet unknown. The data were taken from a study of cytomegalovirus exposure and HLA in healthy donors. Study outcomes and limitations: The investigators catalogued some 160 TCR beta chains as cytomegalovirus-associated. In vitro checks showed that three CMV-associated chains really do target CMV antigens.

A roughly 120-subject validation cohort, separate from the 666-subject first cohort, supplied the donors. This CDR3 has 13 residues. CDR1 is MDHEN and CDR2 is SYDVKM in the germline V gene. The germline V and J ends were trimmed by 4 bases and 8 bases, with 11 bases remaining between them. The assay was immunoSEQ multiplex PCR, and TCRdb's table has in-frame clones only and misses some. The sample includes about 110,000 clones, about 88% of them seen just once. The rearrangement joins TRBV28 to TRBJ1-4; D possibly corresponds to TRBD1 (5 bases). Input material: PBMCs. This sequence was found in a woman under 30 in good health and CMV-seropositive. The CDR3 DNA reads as TGTGCCAGCAGTTGGCCGGGGGAGGAAAAACTGTTTTTT. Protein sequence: CASSWPGEEKLFF.